This is a list of T cell receptor beta chains from one sample in a study of cytomegalovirus exposure and HLA in healthy donors. Assay: immunoSEQ multiplex PCR; the TCRdb copy retains only in-frame clones and omits some. The sample gives roughly 150,000 clones, 72% of which show up once; roughly 2% is in the top ten. Sequencing used PBMCs. The receptors were gathered from a man aged 40-50 years in good health and CMV-seronegative. CDR3s include the opening cysteine and the closing phenylalanine or tryptophan. The order of the fields is clone size, D gene, V gene, J gene, CDR3 DNA, CDR3 protein. D genes are given only for firm matches. Only part of the rows carry a size: once, few, many, or a class if the clone is expanded.

>NA|NA|TRBV4-1|TRBJ1-2
TGCGCCAGCAGCCAAGTTCCCGGGGGGTTGGCCTATGGCTACACCTTC
CASSQVPGGLAYGYTF
>NA|NA|TRBV7-3|TRBJ2-5
TGTGCCAGCAGCCGGACTCACCTCGTCCAAGAGACCCAGTACTTC
CASSRTHLVQETQYF
>NA|NA|TRBV5-1|TRBJ1-5
TGCGCCAGCAGCTTGAACGGGGGGCGGAATCAGCCCCAGCATTTT
CASSLNGGRNQPQHF
>NA|TRBD1|TRBV29-1|TRBJ1-2
TGCAGCGTCGCCCCAGGGGGTGGCTACACCTTC
CSVAPGGGYTF
>NA|TRBD1|TRBV6-5|TRBJ2-2
TGTGCCAGCAGGACAGGGTTAAGCGGGGAGCTGTTTTTT
CASRTGLSGELFF
>NA|NA|TRBV6-5|TRBJ2-7
TGTGCCAGCAGTCCCCTAGGTGTTTCCGAGCAGTACTTC
CASSPLGVSEQYF
>few|NA|TRBV25-1|TRBJ1-4
TGTGCCAGCAGTCTCATGGACAGCTATACATCTGAGGATGAAAAACTGTTTTTT
CASSLMDSYTSEDEKLFF
>NA|TRBD2|TRBV7-2|TRBJ2-3
TGTGCCAGCAGCTTAGCCGGGACTAGCTCAACAGATACGCAGTATTTT
CASSLAGTSSTDTQYF
>NA|TRBD1|TRBV14|TRBJ2-3
TGTGCCAGCAGCCAGACTACAGGGGTCTTAGGCACAGATACGCAGTATTTT
CASSQTTGVLGTDTQYF
>once|NA|TRBV5-1|TRBJ2-7
TGCGCCAGCAGCCTCCTTGGCAACGAGCAGTACTTC
CASSLLGNEQYF
>NA|NA|TRBV9|TRBJ2-3
TGTGCCAGCAGCGAATCACCACAACGAGGGGGTGATACGCAGTATTTT
CASSESPQRGGDTQYF
>NA|NA|TRBV5-1|TRBJ1-1
TGCGCCAGCAGCTTGGACAGGGCGCACACTGAAGCTTTCTTT
CASSLDRAHTEAFF
>few|TRBD2|TRBV5-4|TRBJ2-7
TGTGCCAGCAGCTCACCGACTAGCGTTTCGTACGAGCAGTACTTC
CASSSPTSVSYEQYF
>NA|NA|TRBV14|TRBJ1-1
TGTGCCAGCAGCGGGAGGGCCAAGGACACTGAAGCTTTCTTT
CASSGRAKDTEAFF
>NA|NA|TRBV5-6|TRBJ2-1
TGTGCCAGCCAGTCGGGAACCCACAATGAGCAGTTCTTC
CASQSGTHNEQFF
>NA|TRBD1|TRBV11-2|TRBJ2-1
TGTGCCAGCAGCCACGATCCGGGACAGGTTCTCGGTGAGCAGTTCTTC
CASSHDPGQVLGEQFF
>NA|TRBD1|TRBV2|TRBJ1-2
TGTGCCAGCTACCCCGGGACAGGATTAGGAGGCTACACCTTC
CASYPGTGLGGYTF
>NA|TRBD1|TRBV4-1|TRBJ2-7
TGCGCCAGCAGCCAAGGGCGACAGGGAAGTCTCCACGAGCAGTACTTC
CASSQGRQGSLHEQYF
>NA|TRBD2|TRBV27|TRBJ2-1
TGTGCCAGCAGTCCCCGGACTAGCGGGGGGGCCAGAAATGAGCAGTTCTTC
CASSPRTSGGARNEQFF
>NA|TRBD1|TRBV5-1|TRBJ2-3
TGCGCCAGCAGCGCACTGTACAGGGGGCACACAGATACGCAGTATTTT
CASSALYRGHTDTQYF
>NA|NA|TRBV5-1|TRBJ1-1
TGCGCCAGCAGCTCACTCCCTCAGGGGAACACTGAAGCTTTCTTT
CASSSLPQGNTEAFF
>NA|TRBD1|TRBV6-5|TRBJ1-1
TGTGCCAGCAGGAAACCGACAGGGGGCAACACTGAAGCTTTCTTT
CASRKPTGGNTEAFF
>NA|TRBD2|TRBV11-2|TRBJ2-5
TGTGCCAGCAGCTTAATCGTGAGCGGGGGCCAAGAGACCCAGTACTTC
CASSLIVSGGQETQYF
>NA|NA|TRBV20-1|TRBJ2-3
TGCAGTGGAGAGAACACAGATACGCAGTATTTT
CSGENTDTQYF
>NA|NA|TRBV6-7|TRBJ1-1
TGTGCCAGCAGTTACTCGCGGGGTACTGAAGCTTTCTTT
CASSYSRGTEAFF
>NA|NA|TRBV12-2|TRBJ2-3
TGTGCAAGTCGCTTAGCGAGTTTCCGGGAGCTGTTTACAGATACGCAGTATTTT
CASRLASFRELFTDTQYF
>few|NA|TRBV28|TRBJ1-2
TGTGCCAGCAGTTCGCCGGACAGTGGGGGATGGTATGGCTACACCTTC
CASSSPDSGGWYGYTF
>NA|NA|TRBV6-6|TRBJ2-3
TGTGCCAGCAAAGAGCGGTACTACACAGATACGCAGTATTTT
CASKERYYTDTQYF
>NA|NA|TRBV11-2|TRBJ1-3
TGTGCCAGCAGCTTAACGGGGGGGACACATCACTTATCTGGAAACACCATATATTTT
CASSLTGGTHHLSGNTIYF
>NA|NA|TRBV25-1|TRBJ2-5
TGTGCCAGCAGTGAAACGGTAGAGACCCAGTACTTC
CASSETVETQYF
>NA|NA|TRBV29-1|TRBJ1-4
TGCAGCGCCCGGACATCGGTCGGAGAAAAACTGTTTTTT
CSARTSVGEKLFF
>NA|TRBD2|TRBV2|TRBJ2-5
TGTGCCAGCAGAGCGGCGGGACTAGCGGAAGAGACCCAGTACTTC
CASRAAGLAEETQYF
>NA|NA|TRBV7-2|TRBJ1-4
TGTGCCAGCAGCTTAGGCGGCATTTCCAATGAAAAACTGTTTTTT
CASSLGGISNEKLFF
>few|NA|TRBV6-1|TRBJ1-2
TGTGCCAGCAGTGTGGGGCCCCGTGGCTATGGCTACACCTTC
CASSVGPRGYGYTF
>NA|NA|TRBV6-6|TRBJ2-7
TGTGCCAGCAGTCCGACAGGTTCCCGGGCCCACGAGCAGTACTTC
CASSPTGSRAHEQYF
>NA|TRBD1|TRBV7-2|TRBJ2-1
TGTGCCAGCAGCTGGGACAGTCTGAGCAATGAGCAGTTCTTC
CASSWDSLSNEQFF
>NA|TRBD1|TRBV7-2|TRBJ1-6
TGTGCCAGCAGCCGATATTTAAACAGGGGGGATTCACCCCTCCACTTT
CASSRYLNRGDSPLHF
>NA|TRBD2|TRBV7-9|TRBJ2-1
TGTGCCAGCAGCTTAGGCGGGGGGGCCGGATGTGAGCAGTTCTTC
CASSLGGGAGCEQFF
>few|NA|TRBV28|TRBJ2-7
TGTGCCAGCAGTCAACCTTGGACTACTCCCTACGAGCAGTACTTC
CASSQPWTTPYEQYF
>once|NA|TRBV5-1|TRBJ2-3
TGCGCCAGCAGCTTGGGAGGAGCCACAGATACGCAGTATTTT
CASSLGGATDTQYF
>NA|TRBD1|TRBV18|TRBJ2-7
TGTGCCAGCTCACCCCTCAGGGGGCGCGTTAACGAGCAGTACTTC
CASSPLRGRVNEQYF
>few|NA|TRBV6-1|TRBJ1-1
TGTGCCAGCAGTCAATTCGTACAGGTAAACACTGAAGCTTTCTTT
CASSQFVQVNTEAFF
>NA|TRBD1|TRBV4-2|TRBJ2-2
TGTGCCAGCAGCCAAGAGAGGACAGGGAGACCCGGGGAGCTGTTTTTT
CASSQERTGRPGELFF
>few|NA|TRBV23-1|TRBJ1-5
TGCGCCAGCAGTCAATCAGGTGGGAAGGGGCAGCCCCAGCATTTT
CASSQSGGKGQPQHF
>few|NA|TRBV7-6|TRBJ2-2
TGTGCCAGCAGCTTAAGCCAGGTCGGGGAGCTGTTTTTT
CASSLSQVGELFF
>NA|NA|TRBV25-1|TRBJ2-7
TGTGCCAGCAGGACGGAGAGCTCCTACGAGCAGTACTTC
CASRTESSYEQYF
>NA|TRBD2|TRBV30|TRBJ2-7
TGTGCCTGGAGTGCATATTATGCGGGGGGCGAGCAGTACTTC
CAWSAYYAGGEQYF
>few|NA|TRBV5-6|TRBJ1-2
TGTGCCAGCAGCTCACTCGCTAAGATAAGATCTAACTATGGCTACACCTTC
CASSSLAKIRSNYGYTF
>once|TRBD1|TRBV4-1|TRBJ2-7
TGCGCCAGCAGCCATGGGACAGTCACGTCCTACGAGCAGTACTTC
CASSHGTVTSYEQYF
>NA|NA|TRBV19|TRBJ2-1
TGTGCCAGTAGTATAAGGAGGGCCGGAGGGAATGAGCAGTTCTTC
CASSIRRAGGNEQFF
>NA|NA|TRBV9|TRBJ1-2
TGTGCCAGCAGCGGGGGGGAAAGTGGCTATGGCTACACCTTC
CASSGGESGYGYTF